This TCR beta chain was captured by sequencing in a study of regulatory T cells in long-lasting Graves disease. Indicated time point: newly diagnosed GD, antithyroid drugs for less than 3 months. Following extraction of RNA from PBMCs, that RNA was used to make the TCR library. The table lists this clonotype with many counts. As yet, its antigen is unknown. Combining iRepertoire HTBI primers with Arm-PCR of CDR3 regions, the authors built TCR beta libraries. TCRdb reanalysed the multiplex PCR reads using MiXCR and keeps one entry per CDR3 protein. Among 400,000 to 550,000 distinct CDR3 sequences listed, more than 12% were seen once. Study outcomes and limitations: Persistent disease favored TRBV28, TRBJ1-2 and TRBJ2-5.

The germline V gene encodes CDR1 DFQATT and CDR2 SNEGSKA (reference sequence). V lost 2 bases and J lost 4, with 8 bases in between. This CDR3 contains 12 residues. This sample was also put to use in a study of T cells in Graves' hyperthyroidism and ophthalmopathy. That source adds: In validation, the model predicted ophthalmopathy. These predictions came a median about 6.5 months before onset.

The TCR comes from a woman in her twenties or thirties with Graves disease. The input for sequencing was peripheral blood mononuclear cells (PBMCs), taken at new diagnosis, from a patient treated with antithyroid drugs. The gene calls are TRBV20-1 and TRBJ2-5; D ambiguous. CDR3 in amino acids: CSARPQAETQYF. The CDR3 DNA reads as TGCAGTGCTAGACCCCAGGCAGAGACCCAGTACTTC.